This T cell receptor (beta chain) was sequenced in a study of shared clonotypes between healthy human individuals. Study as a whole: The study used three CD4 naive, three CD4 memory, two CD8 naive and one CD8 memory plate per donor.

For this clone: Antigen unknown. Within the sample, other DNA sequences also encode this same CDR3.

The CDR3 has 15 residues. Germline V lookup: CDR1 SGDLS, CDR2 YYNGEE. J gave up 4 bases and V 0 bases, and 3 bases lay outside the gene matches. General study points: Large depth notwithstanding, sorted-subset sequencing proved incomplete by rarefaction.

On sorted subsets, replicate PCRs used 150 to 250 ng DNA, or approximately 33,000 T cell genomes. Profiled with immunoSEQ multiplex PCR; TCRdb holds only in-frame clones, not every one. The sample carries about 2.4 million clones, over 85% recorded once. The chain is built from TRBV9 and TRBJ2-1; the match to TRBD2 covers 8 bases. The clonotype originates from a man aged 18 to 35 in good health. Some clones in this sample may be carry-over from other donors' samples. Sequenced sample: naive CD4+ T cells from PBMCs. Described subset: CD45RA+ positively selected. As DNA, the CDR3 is TGTGCCAGCAGCGTAGCGGGAGGGGGGTACAATGAGCAGTTCTTC. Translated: CASSVAGGGYNEQFF.